This T cell receptor (beta chain) was recovered during a study of blood T cell repertoires in COVID-19. Assay used: immunoSEQ multiplex PCR; TCRdb lists only in-frame clones, some missing. Of some 100,000 clones listed, more than 75% are singletons. This clone appeared once. The V end lost 2 bases, the J end lost 7 bases, and 11 bases lay between the germline ends. This CDR3 has 13 residues. Looked up from germline, CDR1 is GTSNPN and CDR2 is SVGIG (reference sequence). The gene calls are TRBV30 and TRBJ1-4; unclear D gene. The sequence derives from a human donor in a cohort sampled during active COVID-19. The sequencing input was peripheral blood. The CDR3 DNA reads as TGTGCCTGGAGTTTGGGCCCTGGTGAAAAACTGTTTTTT. Translating it yields CAWSLGPGEKLFF. Variable domain in full (rest from reference TRBV30 and TRBJ1-4): SQTIHQWPATLVQPVGSPLSLECTVEGTSNPNLYWYRQAAGRGLQLLFYSVGIGQISSEVPQNLSASRPQDRQFILSSKKLLLSDSGFYLCAWSLGPGEKLFFGSGTQLSVL.